The table lists the clone carrying this T cell receptor (beta chain) with a few counts. Its antigen remains unknown. Germline trimming cut 5 bases from V and 5 bases from J; bases unmatched to any gene: 4. The CDR3 has 12 residues. Per the germline V gene, CDR1 is DFQATT and CDR2 is SNEGSKA (reference sequence). The sample is drawn from a study of T-cell reconstitution after alpha-beta-depleted transplantation in children. Study observations and caveats: Some patients' high day-60 TCRbeta diversity was attributed to recipient cells surviving conditioning. Diversity and T-cell counts at one year after transplant derived mostly from new T cells.

The TCRbeta library incorporated unique molecular identifiers. A single record per CDR3 protein comes from TCRdb applying MiXCR to the PCR reads. The data show 530,000 or so distinct CDR3 sequences, roughly 30% seen once. The J gene is TRBJ2-5, the V gene TRBV20-1; TRBD1 aligns across 8 bases. Here the sequenced sample was PBMCs, taken before TCRalphabeta/CD19-depleted stem cell transplant. This sequence originates from a boy in the first two years of life with Wiskott-Aldrich syndrome, due to receive a stem cell transplant. The CDR3 is CSAVRQGETQYF. The CDR3, as DNA: TGCAGTGCTGTCCGACAGGGGGAGACCCAGTACTTC.